This TCR beta chain was profiled in a study of identical twins. Germline CDR1 reads DFQATT; CDR2 reads SNEGSKA (reference sequence). The CDR3 sequence is 15 residues long. Losses at the gene ends were 5 bases for V and 7 bases for J; bases not matched to a gene: 6. It was template switching that added a universal primer site, and there were unique molecular identifiers on the cDNA. TCRdb redid the calling of the 5' RACE reads with MiXCR, one entry per CDR3 protein. Seen here are about 520,000 distinct CDR3 sequences, 22% observed once, and the top ten hold about 0.93%. This same sample was also taken into another study, of T cells expressing NK-cell markers.

The source is a woman aged 18-29 years in good health. Sequencing was done on a sample of CD4+ T cells sorted from blood. The rearrangement joins TRBV20-1 to TRBJ2-2, with TRBD2 identical over 14 bases. The chain's CDR3 is CSAGTSGRRGGELFF. CDR3 DNA sequence: TGCAGTGCTGGGACTAGCGGGAGAAGGGGCGGGGAGCTGTTTTTT.